These 9 T cell receptor beta chains were sequenced from one sample in a study of blood T cell repertoires in COVID-19. Some clones are missing from TCRdb's copy, which holds only in-frame ones; the method was immunoSEQ multiplex PCR. The table includes more than 90,000 clones, around 85% detected once. The sequenced sample was peripheral blood. The receptors stem from a man aged 70-80 years who had recovered from COVID-19.

The rearrangement uses TRBV7-8 and TRBJ1-5, with D possibly matching TRBD1 (5 bases). This CDR3 comprises 19 residues. V lost 0 bases and J lost 1, with 19 bases in between. Germline lookup yields CDR1 SGHVS and CDR2 FQNEAQ. This CDR3 is CASSLALTGPGGSNQPQHF. The CDR3 DNA is TGTGCCAGCAGCTTAGCGCTCACGGGTCCGGGGGGAAGCAATCAGCCCCAGCATTTT.

This clone was recorded once. The chain carries TRBV29-1 and TRBJ2-5; 9 nucleotides match TRBD1. Germline V gene data show CDR1 as SQVTM and CDR2 as ANQGSEA. This CDR3 has 14 residues. Trimming cost V 8 bases and J 2 bases; bases outside gene matches: 9. The CDR3 DNA reads as TGCAGCATTGGCCTCGGGACAGGGCAAGAGACCCAGTACTTC. Translation: CSIGLGTGQETQYF.

The count of this clone is one. The chain carries TRBV4-3 and TRBJ2-5; 8 nucleotides agree with TRBD1. Germline V CDR1 and CDR2: LGHNA, YSLEER. The J segment lost 8 bases and the V segment lost 4 bases, leaving 21 bases of the junction unmatched. The CDR3 is made up of 18 amino acids. The CDR3 sequence is CASSPLPPRQGTRDTQYF. For the CDR3, the DNA is TGCGCCAGCAGCCCCCTGCCCCCCAGACAGGGGACAAGAGATACCCAGTACTTC.

The chain carries TRBV4-1 and TRBJ1-1; TRBD1 aligns across 9 bases. CDR1 and CDR2 (germline): MGHRA, YSYEKL. V was clipped by 1 base and J by 8 bases; unmatched bases: 11. This CDR3 spans 16 amino acids. This CDR3 is CASSQVMTGGSVEAFF. The CDR3, as DNA: TGCGCCAGCAGCCAAGTAATGACAGGGGGAAGCGTAGAAGCTTTCTTT.

The genes are TRBV29-1 and TRBJ2-3; D is possibly TRBD1 (6 bases). The CDR3 has 12 residues. Germline V gene data show CDR1 as SQVTM and CDR2 as ANQGSEA. DNA for the CDR3: TGCAGTGCGAGGGGGTTGACAGATACGCAGTATTTT. Translating it yields CSARGLTDTQYF.

In this sample, this clone turned up a few times. V is TRBV19 and J is TRBJ2-1; 8 nucleotides match TRBD2. Trimming took 3 bases from V and 7 from J; bases not matched to a gene: 14. The CDR3 is 17 amino acids. CDR1 and CDR2 (germline): LNHDA, SQIVND (reference sequence). Written as DNA, the CDR3 is TGTGCCAGTAGTATCGGGAGGGCTAGCGGGCTAATGAATGAGCAGTTCTTC. It codes for CASSIGRASGLMNEQFF.

V is TRBV5-1 and J is TRBJ2-7; 8 nucleotides agree with TRBD2. V gave up 5 bases and J gave up 2 bases; unmatched junction bases: 9. The germline V gene has CDR1 SGHRS and CDR2 YFSETQ. This CDR3 is 15 amino acids long. The CDR3 coding sequence is TGCGCCAGCAGATCCCAGGCGGGGGGTGCCTACGAGCAGTACTTC. Protein: CASRSQAGGAYEQYF.

The genes are TRBV7-3 and TRBJ1-6; D is undetermined. Trimming pared 5 bases from V and 9 bases from J, leaving 11 bases between. Per the germline V gene, CDR1 is SGHTA and CDR2 is FQGTGA. This CDR3 is 13 amino acids long. CDR3 nucleotide sequence: TGTGCCAGCAGCCAAACAGAAACTTCACCCCTCCACTTT. Protein product: CASSQTETSPLHF.

The chain employs TRBV6-6 and TRBJ1-2; perhaps TRBD1 as D (5 bases). The V end lost 6 bases, the J end lost 8 bases, and 13 bases lay between the germline ends. Looked up from germline, CDR1 is MNHNY and CDR2 is SVGAGI (reference sequence). This CDR3 has 12 amino acids. This chain's CDR3 is CASSPGERGYTF. The CDR3 DNA reads as TGTGCCAGCAGCCCGGGGGAGCGAGGCTACACCTTC.